The 13 T cell receptor beta chains below all came from one sample that was sequenced in a study of blood T cell repertoires in COVID-19. Only in-frame clones appear in the TCRdb table, and some are missing; sequencing was by immunoSEQ multiplex PCR. The sample includes around 120,000 clones, 60% to 85% seen only once; the top ten take 2.3%. Sequencing input: peripheral blood. The receptors originated from a man in his 70s with acute or convalescent COVID-19.

The chain has TRBV5-6 and TRBJ1-1; D gene unclear. Germline lookup yields CDR1 SGHDT and CDR2 YYEEEE. The CDR3 covers 12 residues. Trimming cost V 2 bases and J 2 bases, with 4 bases left between them. CDR3 nucleotides: TGTGCCAGCAGCTTTGTAAACACTGAAGCTTTCTTT. Translating it yields CASSFVNTEAFF.

As concerns this clone: A read error may account for a junction end that differs from germline. The chain carries TRBV5-5 and TRBJ2-7, with TRBD1 matching 8 bases. Germline-derived CDR1 and CDR2 are SGHKS and YYEKEE (reference sequence). There are 13 residues in the CDR3. DNA of the CDR3: TGTGCCAGCAGCTCGCAGGGGGCGGGGATCTCTACCTTC. The encoded protein is CASSSQGAGISTF.

The chain carries TRBV15 and TRBJ1-5; D is ambiguous. CDR1 and CDR2 from the germline V gene are LNHNV and YYDKDF (reference sequence). V lost 1 base, J lost 0 bases, and 4 bases lay in between. This CDR3 has 14 residues. This CDR3 reads CATSRGHSNQPQHF. The CDR3, as DNA: TGTGCCACCAGCAGAGGACATAGCAATCAGCCCCAGCATTTT.

This clone turned up a few times. The chain recombines TRBV4-2 with TRBJ2-1, with TRBD1 matching 9 bases. V dropped 0 bases and J dropped 7; count of bases not matched to a gene: 7. This CDR3 comprises 16 residues. CDR1 is LGHNA and CDR2 is YNFKEQ in the germline V gene. The CDR3 sequence is CASSQDGQGRKNEQFF. CDR3 DNA sequence: TGTGCCAGCAGCCAAGATGGACAGGGGAGGAAAAATGAGCAGTTCTTC.

The rearrangement joins TRBV6-6 to TRBJ1-1; 8 positions agree with TRBD1. CDR3 length: 16 residues. Trimming removed 2 bases from V and 3 bases from J; junction bases left unmatched: 8. CDR1 is MNHNY and CDR2 is SVGAGI in the germline V gene (reference sequence). CDR3 in amino acids: CASSYQTGVRDTEAFF. The CDR3 nucleotides are TGTGCCAGCAGTTACCAGACAGGGGTTCGGGACACTGAAGCTTTCTTT.

This clone turned up a few times. This chain joins TRBV27 and TRBJ1-1, with 7 bases lining up with TRBD1. Losses at the gene ends were 6 bases for V and 1 base for J; bases not matched to a gene: 8. The germline gives CDR1 MNHEY, CDR2 SMNVEV (reference sequence). This CDR3 spans 15 amino acids. As DNA, the CDR3 is TGTGCCAGCAGGGATACAGGGGTTGGGAACACTGAAGCTTTCTTT. It specifies CASRDTGVGNTEAFF.

As for this clone: Other nucleotide sequences in the sample specify the same CDR3. The gene calls are TRBV9 and TRBJ2-1; 7 nucleotides align to TRBD2. The CDR3 spans 15 residues. V shed 0 bases, J shed 0 bases, and the junction held 0 bases outside the gene matches. CDR1 SGDLS and CDR2 YYNGEE come from the germline V gene. Here the CDR3 DNA reads TGTGCCAGCAGCGTAGCGGGGGGCTCCTACAATGAGCAGTTCTTC. It encodes CASSVAGGSYNEQFF.

This clone appeared a few times. This chain links TRBV2 with TRBJ2-7; perhaps TRBD1 as D (6 bases). The germline V and J ends were trimmed by 6 bases and 0 bases, with 12 bases remaining between them. Germline CDR1 is SNHLY and CDR2 is FYNNEI. This CDR3 spans 14 amino acids. The CDR3 loop reads CASRIQGLSYEQYF. CDR3 DNA sequence: TGTGCCAGCAGGATTCAGGGGCTCTCCTACGAGCAGTACTTC.

The chain is built from TRBV7-3 and TRBJ1-1, with D perhaps matching TRBD1 (5 bases). The length of the CDR3 is 14 residues. Trimming stripped 5 bases from V and 4 bases from J, with 14 bases between. Per the germline V gene, CDR1 is SGHTA and CDR2 is FQGTGA. The CDR3 protein is CASSLGGGSTEAFF. CDR3 nucleotide sequence: TGTGCCAGCAGCCTAGGCGGGGGTAGCACTGAAGCTTTCTTT.

The DNA of the CDR3 is TGTGCCAGCAGTCCAAACCGGGACATTAACTATGGCTACACCTTC. Its protein is CASSPNRDINYGYTF. The chain employs TRBV27 and TRBJ1-2; TRBD1 is a possible D gene (6 bases). Germline CDR1 reads MNHEY; CDR2 reads SMNVEV (reference sequence). This CDR3 has 15 residues. The V end lost 5 bases, the J end lost 1 base, and 14 bases lay between the germline ends.

The CDR3 nucleotides read TGTGCCAGCAGTGACCCGAGCTCCTATAATTCACCCCTCCACTTT. Its translation is CASSDPSSYNSPLHF. The V and J genes are TRBV6-1 and TRBJ1-6; D not certain. This CDR3 has 15 amino acids. V dropped 3 bases and J dropped 0 bases, with 6 bases sitting between them. Germline assignment: CDR1 MNHNS and CDR2 SASEGT.

The chain employs TRBV6-2 or TRBV6-3 and TRBJ2-2; 13 bases map to TRBD2. The germline gives CDR1 MNHEY, CDR2 SVGEGT. The CDR3 totals 15 residues. Unmatched junction bases numbered 3, after V lost 4 bases and J lost 7 bases. Here the CDR3 reads CASSFGLAGVGELFF. The CDR3 coding sequence is TGTGCCAGCAGTTTCGGACTAGCGGGGGTCGGGGAGCTGTTTTTT.

This chain uses TRBV6-2 or TRBV6-3 with TRBJ2-3; 14 positions agree with TRBD2. Per germline, CDR1 MNHEY and CDR2 SVGEGT. CDR3 length: 18 residues. With V trimmed by 6 bases and J by 2 bases, 10 bases remained unmatched. CDR3 sequence: CASSLGTSGGFSTDTQYF. The CDR3 bases are TGTGCCAGCAGCCTCGGGACTAGCGGGGGATTCTCCACAGATACGCAGTATTTT.